Listed here are 16 T cell receptor beta chains from one sample, sequenced in a study of T cell responses to AZD1222 COVID-19 vaccine. Profiled with immunoSEQ multiplex PCR; TCRdb holds only in-frame clones, not every one. The data show more than 95,000 clones, with around 88% seen just once and 6.5% to 8% held by the top ten. Specimen: peripheral blood, collected on day 0 of AZD1222 vaccination. These receptor sequences come from an adult in good health.

The chain couples TRBV10-3 to TRBJ1-2, with 7 bases lining up with TRBD1. With 3 bases clipped from V and 8 bases from J, the junction kept 6 bases outside the gene matches. In germline, CDR1 is ENHRY, CDR2 SYGVKD. The CDR3 runs 13 residues. This CDR3 is CAISETGVDGYTF. CDR3 nucleotide sequence: TGTGCCATCAGTGAAACAGGGGTGGACGGCTACACCTTC.

V and J are TRBV4-1 and TRBJ1-5; D call uncertain. This CDR3 region has 19 residues. Germline V CDR1 and CDR2: MGHRA, YSYEKL. V was cut by 1 base and J by 4 bases, with 23 bases left in between. Written as DNA, the CDR3 is TGCGCCAGCAGCCAAGTCAGCGGGTGGGAGGGATCCGATAATCAGCCCCAGCATTTT. As protein: CASSQVSGWEGSDNQPQHF.

The genes are TRBV5-1 and TRBJ1-6; D is perhaps TRBD1 (6 bases). The germline gives CDR1 SGHRS, CDR2 YFSETQ. The CDR3 runs to 15 residues. V dropped 4 bases and J dropped 7 bases, with 15 bases sitting between them. The CDR3 sequence is CASSAGGGRNSPLHF. The CDR3 DNA is TGCGCCAGCAGCGCCGGCGGGGGCAGGAATTCACCCCTCCACTTT. The whole variable domain, filled in from reference TRBV5-1 and TRBJ1-6, reads KAGVTQTPRYLIKTRGQQVTLSCSPISGHRSVSWYQQTPGQGLQFLFEYFSETQRNKGNFPGRFSGRQFSNSRSEMNVSTLELGDSALYLCASSAGGGRNSPLHFGNGTRLTVT.

This rearrangement joins TRBV5-1 to TRBJ2-7; D gene uncertain. The CDR3 length is 14 residues. V was cut by 0 bases and J by 7 bases, with 14 bases left in between. Germline values: CDR1 SGHRS, CDR2 YFSETQ. CDR3 region: CASSLGITLGEQYF. The CDR3, as DNA: TGCGCCAGCAGCTTGGGGATTACGCTAGGGGAGCAGTACTTC.

This rearrangement joins TRBV7-2 to TRBJ2-5; D is tentatively TRBD1 or TRBD2 (5 bases each). V lost 4 bases, J lost 2 bases, and 8 bases lay in between. Germline CDR1 SGHTA, CDR2 FQGNSA. The CDR3 has 13 amino acids. Written as DNA, the CDR3 is TGTGCCAGCAGCTGGGACCAACAAGAGACCCAGTACTTC. Amino acid sequence: CASSWDQQETQYF.

The J gene is TRBJ1-5, the V gene TRBV4-2, with D possibly TRBD1 on 5 matching bases. Germline V gene data show CDR1 as LGHNA and CDR2 as YNFKEQ. This CDR3 is built from 16 residues. The ends were cut back, 4 bases at V and 7 bases at J, with 20 bases in the middle. The CDR3 bases are TGTGCCAGCAGCCTTGACAGCTCGAATCCCCTCCAGCCCCAGCATTTT. As protein: CASSLDSSNPLQPQHF.

This clone was counted between two and nine times. V gene TRBV2 combines with J gene TRBJ1-3, with 10 nucleotides matching TRBD1. Unmatched junction bases numbered 7, after V lost 6 bases and J lost 2 bases. The length of the CDR3 is 16 residues. Germline CDR1 SNHLY, CDR2 FYNNEI. The CDR3: CASRVTGTGAGNTIYF. As DNA, the CDR3 is TGTGCCAGCAGAGTGACCGGGACAGGGGCTGGAAACACCATATATTTT.

The count of this clone is one. V is TRBV6-5 and J is TRBJ1-3; D unclear. Trimming stripped 7 bases from V and 0 bases from J, with 10 bases between. CDR1 is MNHEY and CDR2 is SVGAGI in the germline V gene. The CDR3 extends over 14 amino acids. The CDR3 is CASTRTASGNTIYF. The DNA for the CDR3 is TGTGCCAGCACCCGGACGGCCTCTGGAAACACCATATATTTT.

This chain connects TRBV7-8 to TRBJ1-6, with 11 positions matching TRBD1. V gave up 5 bases and J gave up 0 bases; unmatched junction bases: 6. Germline CDR1 is SGHVS and CDR2 is FQNEAQ. The CDR3 spans 18 residues. The CDR3 loop is CASSPSGTGGSYNSPLHF. CDR3 DNA sequence: TGTGCCAGCAGCCCCTCCGGGACAGGGGGCTCCTATAATTCACCCCTCCACTTT.

This rearrangement joins TRBV7-9 to TRBJ2-1; TRBD2 might be the D (5 bases). V lost 5 bases to trimming and J lost 3 bases, with 14 bases between them. Germline V lookup: CDR1 SEHNR, CDR2 FQNEAQ (reference sequence). There are 15 residues in the CDR3. The CDR3 DNA reads TGTGCCAGCAGCCCAGGAGGAGCTCTCTACAATGAGCAGTTCTTC. Translation: CASSPGGALYNEQFF.

This clone was detected once. J is TRBJ2-3 and V is TRBV5-1; 9 bases align to TRBD1. The length of the CDR3 is 15 residues. CDR1 is SGHRS and CDR2 is YFSETQ in the germline V gene. J gave up 3 bases and V 3 bases, and 5 bases lay outside the gene matches. For the CDR3, the DNA is TGCGCCAGCAGCTCCGGGACAGGGAGTACAGATACGCAGTATTTT. Protein product: CASSSGTGSTDTQYF.

This clone came up once. The gene calls are TRBV13 and TRBJ1-5; D is ambiguous. Between the trimmed V and J ends, which lost 3 bases and 1 base, there was a span of 10 bases. The CDR3 is 15 amino acids. Looked up from germline, CDR1 is PRHDT and CDR2 is FYEKMQ (reference sequence). This CDR3 reads CASSFGVGSNQPQHF. The CDR3 DNA reads TGTGCCAGCAGCTTCGGGGTGGGAAGCAATCAGCCCCAGCATTTT.

This clone was observed a few times. The chain recombines TRBV19 with TRBJ1-3; weak D call: TRBD1 (5 bases). With 6 bases removed from V and 0 bases from J, the gap between germline ends came to 9 bases. Germline CDR1 reads LNHDA; CDR2 reads SQIVND (reference sequence). CDR3 length equals 14 residues. The DNA of the CDR3 is TGTGCCAGTAGATTAACAGGCTCTGGAAACACCATATATTTT. This gives the protein CASRLTGSGNTIYF.

This chain joins TRBV7-2 and TRBJ2-6, with a possible D match to TRBD1 (6 bases). V was trimmed by 3 bases and J by 2 bases, leaving 14 bases between them. Germline lookup yields CDR1 SGHTA and CDR2 FQGNSA. The CDR3 has 17 amino acids. The CDR3 sequence: CASSFRQALAGANVLTF. In DNA, the CDR3 is TGTGCCAGCAGCTTCCGACAGGCTCTCGCTGGGGCCAACGTCCTGACTTTC.

The CDR3 DNA follows: TGTGCCAGCAGCGTCAAGTGGGACACTGAAGCTTTCTTT. It encodes CASSVKWDTEAFF. The J gene is TRBJ1-1, the V gene TRBV9; D not resolved. The V gene lost 2 bases and the J gene lost 3 bases, with 8 bases spanning the gap. CDR1 and CDR2 from the germline V gene are SGDLS and YYNGEE. This CDR3 comprises 13 residues.

V is TRBV15 and J is TRBJ1-1; a weak D match, TRBD1 (5 bases). V lost 1 base and J lost 1, with 10 bases in between. The CDR3 length is 15 residues. In germline, CDR1 is LNHNV, CDR2 YYDKDF (reference sequence). The CDR3 is CATSRVATGNTEAFF. Here the CDR3 DNA reads TGTGCCACCAGCAGAGTTGCCACAGGGAACACTGAAGCTTTCTTT.